This TCR beta chain appears in the sequencing data of a study of identical twins. Study results and caveats: Abundant beta clonotypes from cord blood had fewer insertions, unlike memory repertoires, which showed none.

Germline assignment: CDR1 SGHRS and CDR2 YFSETQ. The CDR3 has 16 residues. The V and J ends lost 3 bases and 4 bases, in that order; junction bases with no gene match: 8. TCRdb processed the 5' RACE reads anew with MiXCR; each CDR3 protein has one entry. Here the sample spans roughly 540,000 distinct CDR3 sequences, approximately 22% being singletons. For this clonotype: The antigen is unknown.

This same sample was also taken into another study, of T cells expressing NK-cell markers. This second study notes: The study found dominant NKG2C+ clonotypes at roughly 1.0-7.5% of CD8+ T cells in about six donors.

This chain connects TRBV5-1 to TRBJ2-1; 9 bases are a match to TRBD2. The clonotype was recovered from a woman aged 18-30 years in good health. The material sequenced was CD4+ T cells sorted from blood. CDR3 DNA: TGCGCCAGCAGCTCCCCTAGCGGGGTACGGTACAATGAGCAGTTCTTC. Its protein is CASSSPSGVRYNEQFF.